The source of this T cell receptor (beta chain) is a study of metastatic and nonmetastatic thyroid tumors. Until they underwent thyroid surgery, no patient had received any treatment. With 4 bases clipped from V and 6 bases from J, the junction kept 11 bases outside the gene matches. Germline values: CDR1 DFQATT, CDR2 SNEGSKA (reference sequence). The CDR3 has 16 residues. This clone was observed many times. TCRdb re-analyzed the PCR reads using MiXCR. The table has 70,000 or so clones, approximately 15% seen once. Source material: blood. The gene calls are TRBV20-1 and TRBJ2-6; 8 bases line up with TRBD1. The TCR sequence derives from a male donor with papillary thyroid cancer or a benign thyroid nodule (not recorded which). Some clones in this sample may be carry-over from other donors' samples. The CDR3 DNA is TGCAGTGCTACAGGGGGCGCGCTTCCTTCGGCCAACGTCCTGACTTTC. Protein: CSATGGALPSANVLTF.